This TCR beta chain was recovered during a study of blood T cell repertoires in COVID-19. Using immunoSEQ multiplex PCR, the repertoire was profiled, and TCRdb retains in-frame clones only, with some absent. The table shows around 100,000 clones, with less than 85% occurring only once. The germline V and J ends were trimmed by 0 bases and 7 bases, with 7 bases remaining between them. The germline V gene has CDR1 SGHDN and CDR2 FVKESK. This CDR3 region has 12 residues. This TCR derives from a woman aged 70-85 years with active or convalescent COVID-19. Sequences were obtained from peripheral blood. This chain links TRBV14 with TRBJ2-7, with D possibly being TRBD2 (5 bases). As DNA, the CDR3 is TGTGCCAGCAGCCAAGATACGGGGGAGCAGTACTTC. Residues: CASSQDTGEQYF. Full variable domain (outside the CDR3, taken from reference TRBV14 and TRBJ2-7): EAGVTQFPSHSVIEKGQTVTLRCDPISGHDNLYWYRRVMGKEIKFLLHFVKESKQDESGMPNNRFLAERTGGTYSTLKVQPAELEDSGVYFCASSQDTGEQYFGPGTRLTVT.